The 4 T cell receptor beta chains given below trace back to one sample, sequenced in a study of shared clonotypes between healthy human individuals. Libraries were prepared by immunoSEQ multiplex PCR; TCRdb keeps only in-frame clonotypes and omits some of them. The sample lists some 1,100,000 clones, approximately 78% seen once, with approximately 0.5% in the top ten. The sequencing sample was made of memory CD4+ T cells from PBMCs. Subset meaning: CD45RA-negative fraction. All receptors derive from a man between 18 and 35 years old in good health. Some clones in this sample may be carry-over from other donors' samples.

V usage is TRBV7-2 and J usage is TRBJ1-2, with D perhaps TRBD1 (5 bases). This CDR3 spans 15 amino acids. V lost 0 bases to trimming and J lost 2 bases, with 10 bases between them. Germline V lookup: CDR1 SGHTA, CDR2 FQGNSA. CDR3: CASSLAGPGNYGYTF. CDR3 coding DNA: TGTGCCAGCAGCTTAGCGGGACCAGGGAACTATGGCTACACCTTC.

This chain joins TRBV28 and TRBJ2-5, with D maybe TRBD1 (6 bases). Germline V gene data show CDR1 as MDHEN and CDR2 as SYDVKM. The V and J ends lost 2 bases and 1 base respectively, with 11 bases between them. CDR3 length: 15 residues. CDR3 sequence (DNA): TGTGCCAGCAGTTTAGGGGGCGCTGGCCAAGAGACCCAGTACTTC. It encodes CASSLGGAGQETQYF. The whole variable domain, filled in from reference TRBV28 and TRBJ2-5, reads DVKVTQSSRYLVKRTGEKVFLECVQDMDHENMFWYRQDPGLGLRLIYFSYDVKMKEKGDIPEGYSVSREKKERFSLILESASTNQTSMYLCASSLGGAGQETQYFGPGTRLLVL.

This sequence joins TRBV4-3 and TRBJ2-1; 8 bases are shared with TRBD2. This CDR3 spans 14 amino acids. The germline CDR1 and CDR2 sequences are LGHNA and YSLEER. The ends lost 8 bases at V and 8 bases at J; junction bases unmatched: 11. The CDR3 DNA is TGCGCCAGCTCCCTGGGAGCGGGAGTCGATGAGCAGTTCTTC. Protein product: CASSLGAGVDEQFF.

This clone was recorded many times. The rearrangement uses TRBV13 and TRBJ2-2; 13 bases align to TRBD2. Germline-derived CDR1 and CDR2 are PRHDT and FYEKMQ (reference sequence). CDR3 length: 19 residues. V gave up 4 bases and J gave up 5 bases; unmatched junction bases: 13. CDR3 region: CASSSSLEGTSGTTGELFF. CDR3 in DNA: TGTGCCAGCAGCTCATCACTTGAAGGGACTAGCGGGACTACCGGGGAGCTGTTTTTT.